This TCR beta chain is drawn from a study of blood T cell repertoires in COVID-19. Whole-study context: Samples came from the United States, Italy and Spain, spanning acute and convalescent COVID-19. T cells, B-cell-depleted T cells, or PBMCs supplied cDNA or gDNA.

Trimming pared 0 bases from V and 4 bases from J, leaving 13 bases between. The CDR3 has 15 amino acids. Clones were read by immunoSEQ multiplex PCR, and TCRdb kept only the in-frame ones, dropping some. The table has tens of thousands of clones, 90% to 95% seen once. Sequenced material: peripheral blood. The V call is TRBV5-3, the J call TRBJ1-2; D may be TRBD1 (5 bases). TRBV5-3 is an open reading frame, and its role is uncertain. This clonotype was obtained from a woman aged 80 or over with acute or convalescent COVID-19. The CDR3 spells CARSLVGGLCYGYTF. CDR3 DNA sequence: TGTGCCAGAAGCTTGGTGGGGGGTTTGTGCTATGGCTACACCTTC.